Sequencing of this T cell receptor (beta chain) was carried out in a study of CD8+ T cells in alopecia areata. Study-wide results and caveats: Higher clonality and more expanded CD8+ clones appeared in lesional than normal scalp.

The V end lost 6 bases, the J end lost 0 bases, and 8 bases lay between the germline ends. This CDR3 contains 13 residues. Germline V CDR1 and CDR2: SNHLY, FYNNEI. After isolation, RNA underwent reverse transcription to generate cDNA as the sequencing template. Profiled with immunoSEQ multiplex PCR; TCRdb holds only in-frame clones, not every one. The repertoire includes under 150,000 clones, around 54% of them detected once, and about 3.4% sits in the top ten. Only one count was recorded for this clone. Its target is unknown. The treatment here: oral pan-JAK inhibitor, 5-10 mg twice daily. The origin of this receptor is a human donor with alopecia areata. V and J are TRBV2 and TRBJ1-2; D is possibly TRBD1 (5 bases). The starting material was CD4+ T cells sorted from blood, obtained at week 24, from a patient treated with tofacitinib. CDR3 amino acids: CASRQDPNYGYTF. CDR3 in DNA: TGTGCCAGCAGACAGGACCCTAACTATGGCTACACCTTC.